This is a list of T cell receptor beta chains from one sample in a study of OX40 agonist ivuxolimab in advanced cancers. TCRdb keeps only in-frame clones here, not all; method: immunoSEQ multiplex PCR. The sample shows tens of thousands of clones, 94% of them seen only once. The sample here was CD4+ or CD8+ T cells sorted from blood, taken in a trial of the OX40 agonist ivuxolimab. The origin of the receptors is an adult with an advanced solid tumor such as melanoma, head and neck, liver or kidney cancer. Each CDR3 is given with its conserved first and last residue. D genes are given only for firm matches. Clone size is not always given. Where it is, it says once, few, many or a class for expanded clones.

clone_size d_call j_call v_call cdr3_aa cdr3_nt
NA NA TRBJ2-1 TRBV6-4 CASSDSPTNEQFF TGTGCCAGCAGTGACTCGCCCACCAATGAGCAGTTCTTC
NA NA TRBJ2-6 TRBV29-1 CSVEGELATGANVLTF TGCAGCGTTGAGGGGGAATTGGCGACTGGGGCCAACGTCCTGACTTTC
NA NA TRBJ2-5 TRBV7-8 CASSPVEQETQYF TGTGCCAGCAGCCCCGTTGAACAAGAGACCCAGTACTTC
NA NA TRBJ2-1 TRBV11-3 CASSIIGGYNEQFF TGTGCCAGCAGCATTATTGGAGGGTACAATGAGCAGTTCTTC
NA TRBD2 TRBJ2-1 TRBV11-2 CASSLDLGLAINEQFF TGTGCCAGCAGCTTAGATCTGGGACTAGCGATTAACGAGCAGTTCTTC
NA NA TRBJ1-1 TRBV7-9 CASSSRQVTEAFF TGTGCCAGCAGCTCCAGACAAGTCACTGAAGCTTTCTTT
NA TRBD2 TRBJ2-1 TRBV11-3 CASSASGDEQFF TGTGCCAGCAGCGCCAGCGGGGATGAGCAGTTCTTC
NA NA TRBJ2-5 TRBV27 CASSFDVKETQYF TGTGCCAGCAGCTTTGATGTGAAAGAGACCCAGTACTTC
NA NA TRBJ2-3 TRBV4-3 CASSQGRGTDTQYF TGCGCCAGCAGCCAAGGTCGGGGCACAGATACGCAGTATTTT
few NA TRBJ2-2 TRBV6-5 CASSRTAGELFF TGTGCCAGCAGTCGGACAGCCGGGGAGCTGTTTTTT
NA TRBD1 TRBJ1-2 TRBV5-1 CASSPREGAYHTGYTF TGCGCCAGCAGCCCGAGGGAGGGGGCCTATCACACTGGCTACACCTTC
NA NA TRBJ2-7 TRBV9 CASSEGGASYEQYF TGTGCCAGCAGCGAGGGGGGGGCCTCCTACGAGCAGTACTTC
NA TRBD2 TRBJ2-5 TRBV9 CASSVGREGETQYF TGTGCCAGCAGCGTAGGTAGGGAGGGGGAGACCCAGTACTTC
NA TRBD2 TRBJ2-3 TRBV7-9 CASSLGLAGVGHTDTQYF TGTGCCAGCAGCTTAGGGCTAGCGGGAGTGGGGCACACAGATACGCAGTATTTT
NA NA TRBJ1-1 TRBV4-3 CASSQDLSDTEAFF TGCGCCAGCAGCCAAGATTTGAGTGACACTGAAGCTTTCTTT
NA TRBD2 TRBJ2-1 TRBV27 CASSPSGSVYNEQFF TGTGCCAGCAGCCCGAGCGGGAGTGTTTACAATGAGCAGTTCTTC
NA NA TRBJ1-5 TRBV19 CASSIVRRTNQPQHF TGTGCCAGTAGTATAGTGAGGCGGACCAATCAGCCCCAGCATTTT
NA TRBD2 TRBJ2-1 TRBV6-4 CASSDGTSGYNEQFF TGTGCCAGCAGTGACGGGACTAGCGGGTACAATGAGCAGTTCTTC
NA NA TRBJ2-7 TRBV9 CASSVEDSYEQYF TGTGCCAGCAGCGTAGAAGACAGCTACGAGCAGTACTTC
NA NA TRBJ1-5 TRBV28 CASSLVGILNQPQHF TGTGCCAGCAGTTTGGTTGGGATCTTGAATCAGCCCCAGCATTTT
few TRBD1 TRBJ1-3 TRBV2 CASSEDSGGGNTIYF TGTGCCAGCAGTGAAGACTCAGGGGGAGGAAACACCATATATTTT
NA NA TRBJ2-7 TRBV28 CASSFRDKGLFHEQYF TGTGCCAGCAGTTTTCGAGATAAGGGACTCTTCCACGAGCAGTACTTC
NA NA TRBJ1-1 TRBV15 CATRPYMNTEAFF TGTGCCACCAGACCATATATGAACACTGAAGCTTTCTTT
NA TRBD1 TRBJ2-7 TRBV7-6 CASSTLTGGSDEQYF TGTGCCAGCAGCACATTAACAGGGGGGAGTGACGAGCAGTACTTC
NA NA TRBJ2-1 TRBV6-6 CASSYSSNEQFF TGTGCCAGCAGTTACTCGAGCAATGAGCAGTTCTTC
NA NA TRBJ1-1 TRBV6-5 CASSTFQGVNTEAFF TGTGCCAGCAGTACATTCCAGGGCGTGAACACTGAAGCTTTCTTT
NA TRBD1 TRBJ2-4 TRBV4-1 CASSQDRGAWDRGRYF TGCGCCAGCAGCCAAGATAGGGGAGCCTGGGACAGGGGCAGGTACTTC
NA TRBD1 TRBJ1-2 TRBV6-5 CASSTQETGPNGYTF TGTGCCAGCAGTACCCAAGAGACAGGGCCCAATGGCTACACCTTC
NA TRBD1 TRBJ1-1 TRBV29-1 CSVEPGTGPEAFF TGCAGCGTTGAACCCGGGACAGGGCCTGAAGCTTTCTTT
NA TRBD1 TRBJ2-6 TRBV23-1 CASSRRDRGPGANVLTF TGCGCCAGCAGTCGTAGGGACAGGGGGCCTGGGGCCAACGTCCTGACTTTC
NA TRBD1 TRBJ2-2 TRBV5-1 CASSLPQGAGTGELFF TGCGCCAGCAGCTTACCCCAGGGGGCTGGGACCGGGGAGCTGTTTTTT
NA NA TRBJ1-2 TRBV5-6 CASSLLDGYTF TGTGCCAGCAGCTTGTTAGATGGCTACACCTTC
NA TRBD1 TRBJ2-4 TRBV4-2 CASSPGTGGKNIQYF TGTGCCAGCAGCCCTGGGACAGGAGGCAAAAACATTCAGTACTTC
NA NA TRBJ2-3 TRBV27 CASSLALYGGDTQYF TGTGCCAGCAGTTTAGCTCTATATGGCGGAGATACGCAGTATTTT
NA NA TRBJ1-1 TRBV9 CASSPPFEGIGTEAFF TGTGCCAGCAGCCCGCCTTTTGAGGGGATCGGCACTGAAGCTTTCTTT
NA NA TRBJ1-1 TRBV27 CASSLPGLNTEAFF TGTGCCAGCAGTTTACCCGGCCTGAACACTGAAGCTTTCTTT
NA NA TRBJ2-7 TRBV19 CASSGTAYEQYF TGTGCCAGTAGCGGGACGGCCTACGAGCAGTACTTC
NA NA TRBJ1-5 TRBV18 CASSPLGDIGGNQPQHF TGTGCCAGCTCACCACTTGGGGACATTGGTGGCAATCAGCCCCAGCATTTT
NA TRBD2 TRBJ2-7 TRBV13 CASSLEGPSGGNEQYF TGTGCCAGCAGCTTAGAGGGTCCTAGCGGGGGCAACGAGCAGTACTTC
NA NA TRBJ2-5 TRBV30 CASDQGGETQYF TGTGCCTCCGACCAAGGAGGAGAGACCCAGTACTTC
NA TRBD2 TRBJ2-7 TRBV7-2 CASSPTGLAGYEQYF TGTGCCAGCAGCCCTACCGGACTAGCGGGTTACGAGCAGTACTTC
NA NA TRBJ2-1 TRBV5-1 CASSLDSLYNEQFF TGCGCCAGCAGCTTGGACAGCCTCTACAATGAGCAGTTCTTC
NA NA TRBJ1-5 TRBV6-1 CASSEVDLEGDQPQHF TGTGCCAGCAGTGAAGTGGATCTGGAAGGGGATCAGCCCCAGCATTTT
NA NA TRBJ2-7 TRBV7-9 CASSPRTASYEQYF TGTGCCAGCAGCCCTCGGACAGCCTCCTACGAGCAGTACTTC
NA NA TRBJ2-1 TRBV18 CASSPPAGPSYNEQFF TGTGCCAGCTCACCACCGGCCGGACCCTCCTACAATGAGCAGTTCTTC
NA NA TRBJ2-3 TRBV6-6 CASSEWRSSTDTQYF TGTGCCAGCAGCGAGTGGCGGTCTAGCACAGATACGCAGTATTTT
NA TRBD1 TRBJ1-5 TRBV13 CASSLNGDRGYQPQHF TGTGCCAGCAGCTTAAACGGTGACAGGGGTTATCAGCCCCAGCATTTT
NA NA TRBJ2-7 TRBV6-5 CASHSRDMSSYEQYF TGTGCCAGCCACAGTCGGGACATGAGCTCCTACGAGCAGTACTTC
once TRBD1 TRBJ1-2 TRBV5-4 CASSSWDRGLTTYGYTF TGTGCCAGCAGCTCTTGGGACAGGGGGCTAACAACGTATGGCTACACCTTC
NA TRBD1 TRBJ2-3 TRBV7-6 CASSYTGGETDTQYF TGTGCCAGCAGCTACACAGGGGGCGAAACAGATACGCAGTATTTT
once TRBD1 TRBJ2-1 TRBV11-3 CASSSPGGQGGDEQFF TGTGCCAGCAGCTCCCCTGGGGGACAGGGAGGGGACGAGCAGTTCTTC
NA TRBD2 TRBJ2-7 TRBV27 CASSLGTSGAYEQYF TGTGCCAGCAGTTTAGGGACTAGCGGAGCATACGAGCAGTACTTC
NA NA TRBJ2-5 TRBV19 CASSEEKYQETQYF TGTGCCAGTAGTGAGGAGAAGTACCAAGAGACCCAGTACTTC
NA TRBD1 TRBJ2-7 TRBV18 CASSPWDRVYEQYF TGTGCCAGCTCACCCTGGGACAGGGTCTACGAGCAGTACTTC
once NA TRBJ2-3 TRBV28 CASSYREKYRTDTQYF TGTGCCAGCAGTTATAGGGAGAAATACCGCACAGATACGCAGTATTTT